Below are 30 T cell receptor beta chains sequenced from a single sample in a study of T cell repertoires in cytomegalovirus infection. TCRdb reprocessed the reads via MiXCR and lists one record per CDR3 protein. The sample carries about 130,000 distinct CDR3 sequences, over 25% recorded once. These receptors' targets are unknown. Sequences were derived from CD8+ T cells from cultured PBMCs, sampled from culture after CMV antigen stimulation. These receptors were collected from a human donor in good health (CMV status not recorded). Some clones in this sample may be carry-over from other donors' samples.

The chain carries TRBV4-2 and TRBJ1-1; weak D call: TRBD1 (6 bases). The CDR3 contains 15 residues. Trimming shortened V by 0 bases and J by 4 bases, and 12 bases separated the two germline ends. Germline assignment: CDR1 LGHNA and CDR2 YNFKEQ. CDR3 DNA: TGTGCCAGCAGCCAAGAGCAGGGGTGGAGCACTGAAGCTTTCTTT. It translates to CASSQEQGWSTEAFF.

The J gene is TRBJ2-5, the V gene TRBV7-2, with 7 bases lining up with TRBD2. Germline V gene sequence: CDR1 SGHTA, CDR2 FQGNSA. CDR3 length: 15 amino acids. Trimming took 2 bases from V and 3 from J; bases not matched to a gene: 6. The CDR3 DNA reads TGTGCCAGCAGCTTACTCGGGGGGTGGAAAGAGACCCAGTACTTC. Amino acids: CASSLLGGWKETQYF.

This rearrangement joins TRBV10-3 to TRBJ2-5, with D uncertain. The V end was cut by 4 bases, the J end by 4 bases, with 13 bases between. This CDR3 is built from 14 residues. Germline CDR1 reads ENHRY; CDR2 reads SYGVKD. The CDR3 region is CAISAGPQVETQYF. In nucleotides, the CDR3 is TGTGCCATCAGTGCCGGTCCACAAGTAGAGACCCAGTACTTC.

This clonotype was counted many times. The chain combines TRBV7-2 with TRBJ2-2; D is unclear. V lost 5 bases to trimming and J lost 5 bases, with 6 bases between them. Per germline, CDR1 SGHTA and CDR2 FQGNSA. The CDR3 loop spans 12 amino acids. CDR3 sequence reads: CASSPSTGELFF. The CDR3 nucleotides are TGTGCCAGCAGCCCTAGTACCGGGGAGCTGTTTTTT.

This sequence joins TRBV19 and TRBJ1-1; 12 nucleotides align to TRBD1. The ends lost 5 bases at V and 5 bases at J; junction bases unmatched: 6. The CDR3 length is 15 residues. The germline V gene encodes CDR1 LNHDA and CDR2 SQIVND (reference sequence). CDR3 coding DNA: TGTGCCAGTAGTCCTGGGACAGGGGGCGCGACTGAAGCTTTCTTT. Its translation is CASSPGTGGATEAFF.

The V gene is TRBV29-1, the J gene TRBJ2-7; the D gene could be TRBD1 or TRBD2 (7 bases each). Per the germline V gene, CDR1 is SQVTM and CDR2 is ANQGSEA. V lost 0 bases, J lost 5 bases, and 14 bases lay in between. This CDR3 has 14 amino acids. The CDR3, as DNA: TGCAGCGTTGAAGATGTTGCAGGGGGGGACGAGCAGTACTTC. It encodes CSVEDVAGGDEQYF.

The rearrangement joins TRBV6-1 to TRBJ2-7; no definite D call. Per germline, CDR1 MNHNS and CDR2 SASEGT. V shed 3 bases and J shed 1 base, with 13 bases lying between them. The CDR3 is 15 residues long. CDR3 region: CASSDPLSVSYEQYF. Here the CDR3 DNA reads TGTGCCAGCAGTGACCCTTTGTCCGTTTCCTACGAGCAGTACTTC.

V gene TRBV2 combines with J gene TRBJ2-7; 9 nucleotides match TRBD1. Germline loops: CDR1 SNHLY, CDR2 FYNNEI. After removal of 5 bases from V and 4 bases from J, the junction contained 6 bases not matched to a gene. The CDR3 sequence is 14 residues long. The CDR3, as DNA: TGTGCCAGCAGTATCCCCGGGACAGGGTACGAGCAGTACTTC. Translated, it gives CASSIPGTGYEQYF.

Ten or more counts support this clonotype. This sequence joins TRBV4-1 and TRBJ1-2; 11 positions agree with TRBD1. The V segment lost 0 bases and the J segment 1 base; nucleotides outside the gene matches: 7. Germline assignment: CDR1 MGHRA and CDR2 YSYEKL. The CDR3 is 18 residues long. CDR3 bases: TGCGCCAGCAGCCAAGAACGGACAGGGGGCGACGGTAACTATGGCTACACCTTC. Its translation: CASSQERTGGDGNYGYTF.

This clonotype appeared a few times. The rearrangement uses TRBV19 and TRBJ1-5, with unresolved D. V lost 7 bases, J lost 3 bases, and 16 bases lay in between. The CDR3 consists of 15 residues. Per germline, CDR1 LNHDA and CDR2 SQIVND (reference sequence). CDR3 sequence (DNA): TGTGCCAGTACGAGGGAAGACACCTACAATCAGCCCCAGCATTTT. Translating it yields CASTREDTYNQPQHF.

The chain links TRBV2 to TRBJ1-2; TRBD1 matches 8 bases. Germline V gene sequence: CDR1 SNHLY, CDR2 FYNNEI. There are 13 residues in the CDR3. J gave up 8 bases and V 0 bases, and 2 bases lay outside the gene matches. The DNA of the CDR3 is TGTGCCAGCAGTGAAGCGCGGGACAGGGGCTACACCTTC. Translating it yields CASSEARDRGYTF.

V and J are TRBV6-1 and TRBJ2-1; TRBD2 might be the D (6 bases). Trimming took off 9 bases at V and 9 bases at J, with 18 bases between the two ends. The CDR3 is 13 residues long. Germline CDR1 reads MNHNS; CDR2 reads SASEGT. The DNA for the CDR3 is TGTGCCAGTAGTACGGGGGTGGTCGGTGAGCAGTTCTTC. This gives the protein CASSTGVVGEQFF.

By share, this clonotype counts as medium-sized. This chain connects TRBV7-2 to TRBJ2-7; 7 bases match TRBD2. Germline values: CDR1 SGHTA, CDR2 FQGNSA. CDR3 length: 14 amino acids. After removal of 5 bases from V and 2 bases from J, the junction contained 6 bases not matched to a gene. CDR3 protein: CASSEAGGAYEQYF. The CDR3 DNA follows: TGTGCCAGCAGCGAGGCTGGGGGGGCCTACGAGCAGTACTTC.

This clonotype was detected many times. The rearrangement links TRBV20-1 to TRBJ1-1; 8 nucleotides align to TRBD1. Trimming at V came to 0 bases and at J to 1 base, leaving 7 bases not matched to a gene. The CDR3 consists of 16 residues. CDR1 and CDR2 (germline): DFQATT, SNEGSKA (reference sequence). This CDR3 reads CSARDLDRGGNTEAFF. As DNA, the CDR3 is TGCAGTGCTAGAGATCTCGACAGGGGAGGGAACACTGAAGCTTTCTTT.

The gene calls are TRBV4-1 and TRBJ2-3; TRBD2 matches at 14 bases. The CDR3 has 16 amino acids. With V trimmed by 4 bases and J by 2 bases, 2 bases remained unmatched. The V gene's germline CDR1 is MGHRA and CDR2 YSYEKL. The CDR3 sequence: CASSRTSGGTTDTQYF. CDR3 in DNA: TGCGCCAGCAGCCGGACTAGCGGGGGGACCACAGATACGCAGTATTTT.

With regard to this clonotype: The junction and the germline gene differ at one end; a read error may be behind it. The V and J genes are TRBV7-9 and TRBJ2-4; TRBD1 matches 8 bases. The CDR3 length is 14 residues. Germline values: CDR1 SEHNR, CDR2 FQNEAQ (reference sequence). The CDR3 bases are TGTGCCAGCAGCCCGCACCCGGACAGGGACCCCCTTAGGTTC. Encoded protein: CASSPHPDRDPLRF.

This clonotype was picked up many times. The chain links TRBV6-1 to TRBJ1-1, with unresolved D. The CDR3 is 13 amino acids. Germline CDR1 reads MNHNS; CDR2 reads SASEGT. V lost 4 bases and J lost 1, with 7 bases in between. The CDR3: CASSVGPNTEAFF. The CDR3 DNA sequence: TGTGCCAGCAGTGTCGGGCCGAACACTGAAGCTTTCTTT.

This clonotype showed up many times. V usage is TRBV7-2 and J usage is TRBJ2-2; D gene unclear. Germline-derived CDR1 and CDR2 are SGHTA and FQGNSA. This CDR3 has 18 amino acids. Trimming cost V 5 bases and J 4 bases, with 23 bases left between them. CDR3 sequence: CASSPDGYLRFSTGELFF. CDR3 nucleotides: TGTGCCAGCAGCCCTGATGGGTATTTACGCTTTAGCACCGGGGAGCTGTTTTTT.

This clonotype was counted between two and nine times. V is TRBV7-9 and J is TRBJ1-1; D is unresolved. This CDR3 spans 14 amino acids. From germline, CDR1 is SEHNR and CDR2 FQNEAQ (reference sequence). The V end was cut by 4 bases, the J end by 0 bases, with 9 bases between. As DNA, the CDR3 is TGTGCCAGCAGCTCACTTGACATGAACACTGAAGCTTTCTTT. Protein sequence: CASSSLDMNTEAFF.

The chain uses TRBV9 and TRBJ2-5; 7 bases align to TRBD1. This CDR3 comprises 12 residues. Per the germline V gene, CDR1 is SGDLS and CDR2 is YYNGEE. V shed 3 bases, J shed 4 bases, and the junction held 0 bases outside the gene matches. DNA for the CDR3: TGTGCCAGCAGCGACAGGGGAGAGACCCAGTACTTC. This codes for CASSDRGETQYF.

The chain has TRBV2 and TRBJ1-1; 7 bases align to TRBD1. The V gene's germline CDR1 is SNHLY and CDR2 FYNNEI. V trimming: 8 bases; J trimming: 0 bases; junction bases outside the gene matches: 15. There are 17 residues in the CDR3. CDR3 residues: CASLGHAGQGVNTEAFF. CDR3 coding DNA: TGTGCCAGCCTAGGGCATGCAGGGCAGGGGGTGAACACTGAAGCTTTCTTT.

The chain employs TRBV29-1 and TRBJ2-3; no reliable D call. The CDR3 contains 16 residues. The V end lost 0 bases, the J end lost 4 bases, and 17 bases lay between the germline ends. CDR1 is SQVTM, CDR2 ANQGSEA, per germline. The CDR3 loop reads CSVEDLGQAEADTQYF. Written as DNA, the CDR3 is TGCAGCGTTGAAGATCTCGGGCAGGCAGAGGCAGATACGCAGTATTTT.

This clonotype was recorded only once. This chain connects TRBV3-1 to TRBJ2-1; D might be TRBD1 or TRBD2, each matching 5 bases. Looked up from germline, CDR1 is LGHDT and CDR2 is YNNKEL (reference sequence). The CDR3 is 20 residues long. Trimming took 0 bases from V and 5 from J, leaving 26 bases between them. The DNA of the CDR3 is TGTGCCAGCAGCCAAGATATCTTGGTTTGGGGACGGGGACGCAACAATGAGCAGTTCTTC. This sequence encodes CASSQDILVWGRGRNNEQFF.

The chain uses TRBV7-9 and TRBJ1-3, with D perhaps matching TRBD1 (5 bases). CDR3 length: 14 amino acids. V was trimmed by 9 bases and J by 0 bases, leaving 12 bases between them. Germline V gene data show CDR1 as SEHNR and CDR2 as FQNEAQ (reference sequence). The chain's CDR3 is CARPDSFSGNTIYF. The CDR3 nucleotides are TGTGCCAGGCCCGACAGTTTCTCTGGAAACACCATATATTTT. Combining the CDR3 with reference TRBV7-9 and TRBJ1-3 gives the whole variable domain DTGVSQNPRHKITKRGQNVTFRCDPISEHNRLYWYRQTLGQGPEFLTYFQNEAQLEKSRLLSDRFSAERPKGSFSTLEIQRTEQGDSAMYLCARPDSFSGNTIYFGEGSWLTVV.

In this sample, this clonotype turned up many times. The genes are TRBV7-8 and TRBJ2-2; the D is unclear. The ends were cut back, 1 base at V and 5 bases at J, with 2 bases in the middle. This CDR3 region has 12 residues. Germline V gene data show CDR1 as SGHVS and CDR2 as FQNEAQ. For the CDR3, the DNA is TGTGCCAGCAGCTTAGGTACCGGGGAGCTGTTTTTT. It yields the protein CASSLGTGELFF.

This sequence joins TRBV11-2 and TRBJ1-1; no definite D call. From germline, CDR1 is SGHAT and CDR2 FQNNGV. This CDR3 has 12 residues. V lost 4 bases, J lost 6 bases, and 9 bases lay in between. CDR3 bases: TGTGCCAGCAGCTCGAGGCGGCCTGAAGCTTTCTTT. Translation: CASSSRRPEAFF. Full variable domain (remainder filled in from reference TRBV11-2 and TRBJ1-1): EAGVAQSPRYKIIEKRQSVAFWCNPISGHATLYWYQQILGQGPKLLIQFQNNGVVDDSQLPKDRFSAERLKGVDSTLKIQPAKLEDSAVYLCASSSRRPEAFFGQGTRLTVV.

This clonotype came up a few times. The chain couples TRBV7-9 to TRBJ2-7, with D maybe TRBD1 (5 bases). CDR1 and CDR2 from the germline V gene are SEHNR and FQNEAQ (reference sequence). The V end lost 5 bases, the J end lost 5 bases, and 13 bases lay between the germline ends. This CDR3 is 13 amino acids long. The CDR3: CASSPESRDEQYF. CDR3 DNA: TGTGCCAGCAGCCCTGAGAGCAGGGACGAGCAGTACTTC.

V gene TRBV11-3 combines with J gene TRBJ2-1; 9 nucleotides align to TRBD2. This CDR3 is 17 amino acids long. V trimming: 1 base; J trimming: 4 bases; junction bases outside the gene matches: 8. CDR1 and CDR2 from the germline V gene are SGHNT and YENEEA. The CDR3 coding sequence is TGTGCCAGCAGCTTAGGCCTCGGAGCGGGGGGTTACAATGAGCAGTTCTTC. Encoded protein: CASSLGLGAGGYNEQFF.

The chain combines TRBV7-2 with TRBJ2-3; a possible D gene is TRBD2 (6 bases). The germline V gene has CDR1 SGHTA and CDR2 FQGNSA. The V end was cut by 3 bases, the J end by 3 bases, with 10 bases between. The CDR3 has 14 residues. The CDR3 is CASSFAGHTDTQYF. The CDR3 coding sequence is TGTGCCAGCAGCTTCGCGGGGCATACAGATACGCAGTATTTT.

This clonotype showed up many times. The chain recombines TRBV7-6 with TRBJ2-3, with D unclear. Trimming took 5 bases from V and 2 from J, leaving 8 bases between them. Germline V gene lookup returns CDR1 SGHVS and CDR2 FNYEAQ. The CDR3 sequence is 13 residues long. CDR3 sequence reads: CASSLEPTDTQYF. DNA of the CDR3: TGTGCCAGCAGCCTCGAGCCCACAGATACGCAGTATTTT. Looking up the rest from reference TRBV7-6 and TRBJ2-3 gives the full variable domain: GAGVSQSPRYKVTKRGQDVALRCDPISGHVSLYWYRQALGQGPEFLTYFNYEAQQDKSGLPNDRFSAERPEGSISTLTIQRTEQRDSAMYRCASSLEPTDTQYFGPGTRLTVL.